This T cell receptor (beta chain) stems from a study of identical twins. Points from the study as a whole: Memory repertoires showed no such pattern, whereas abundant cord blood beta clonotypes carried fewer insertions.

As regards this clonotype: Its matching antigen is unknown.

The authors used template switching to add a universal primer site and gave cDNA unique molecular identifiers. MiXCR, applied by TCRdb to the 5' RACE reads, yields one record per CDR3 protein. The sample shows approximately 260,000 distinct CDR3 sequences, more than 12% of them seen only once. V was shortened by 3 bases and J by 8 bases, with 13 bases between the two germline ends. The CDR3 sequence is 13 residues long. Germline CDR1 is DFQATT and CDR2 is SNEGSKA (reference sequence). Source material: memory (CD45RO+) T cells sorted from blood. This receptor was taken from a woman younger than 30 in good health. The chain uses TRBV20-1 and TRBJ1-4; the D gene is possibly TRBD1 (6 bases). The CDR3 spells CSASAQGREKLFF. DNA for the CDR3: TGCAGTGCTAGTGCACAGGGTAGGGAAAAACTGTTTTTT.